The 6 T cell receptor beta chains below were found in one sample sequenced in a study of blood T cells in healthy people across ages. Next came a second PCR, run for about 6 to 11 cycles, which used a sample-barcoded 5' primer along with a J-beta primer mix. One entry per CDR3 protein, called by TCRdb with MiXCR from the 5' RACE reads. Among 1.5 million to 1.9 million distinct CDR3 sequences listed, roughly two fifths were seen once. Sequencing was carried out using blood. The receptors were sampled from a woman aged 18 to 35 in good health.

To note about this clonotype: The junction departs from the called germline gene at one end, perhaps through a read error. The chain is built from TRBV7-2 and TRBJ2-1, with D possibly called TRBD1 or TRBD2 (5 bases each). CDR3 length: 16 amino acids. Germline V lookup: CDR1 SGHTA, CDR2 FQGNSA. CDR3 coding DNA: TGTGTCAGCAGCTTAGTCGCAGGGAGCTCCTACAATGAGCAGTTCTTC. It translates to CVSSLVAGSSYNEQFF.

The chain is built from TRBV7-2 and TRBJ2-2; no firm D call. The V gene lost 8 bases and the J gene lost 1 base, with 8 bases spanning the gap. This CDR3 spans 13 amino acids. CDR1 and CDR2 (germline): SGHTA, FQGNSA. CDR3 DNA sequence: TGTGCCAGCCGAGCCCTGAACACCGGGGAGCTGTTTTTT. This encodes CASRALNTGELFF.

V is TRBV20-1 and J is TRBJ1-5, with D hard to call. The CDR3 sequence is 15 residues long. CDR1 and CDR2 (germline): DFQATT, SNEGSKA (reference sequence). Trimming cost V 1 base and J 1 base, with 11 bases left between them. The CDR3 loop reads CSARVPYDSNQPQHF. The CDR3 DNA reads TGCAGTGCTAGAGTCCCCTACGACAGCAATCAGCCCCAGCATTTT.

The chain combines TRBV10-3 with TRBJ1-2, with a tentative D call TRBD1 (6 bases). This CDR3 region has 15 residues. V shed 4 bases and J shed 6 bases, with 18 bases lying between them. Germline CDR1 ENHRY, CDR2 SYGVKD. CDR3 amino acids: CAISAFSGGEDGYTF. The CDR3 nucleotides read TGTGCCATCAGTGCGTTTTCCGGGGGCGAGGATGGCTACACCTTC.

This chain uses TRBV18 with TRBJ1-1, with 12 bases that match TRBD1. The CDR3 totals 16 residues. Germline CDR1 is KGHSH and CDR2 is LQKENI. The trim removed 5 bases at V and 6 bases at J, leaving 10 bases unmatched. CDR3 in amino acids: CASSTGTGGAGAEAFF. In nucleotides, the CDR3 is TGTGCCAGCTCAACCGGGACAGGGGGCGCGGGCGCTGAAGCTTTCTTT.

In this sample, this clonotype turned up a few times. This sequence joins TRBV7-2 and TRBJ2-7, with TRBD2 matching 9 bases. V lost 4 bases, J lost 0 bases, and 4 bases stayed unmatched. The CDR3 runs 15 residues. CDR1 is SGHTA, CDR2 FQGNSA, per germline. The CDR3, as DNA: TGTGCCAGCAGCTGGCCGGGACTAGCCTCCTACGAGCAGTACTTC. Translation gives CASSWPGLASYEQYF.